The rows below give T cell receptor beta chains drawn from one sample of a study of breast tumors, draining lymph nodes, adjacent tissues. TCRdb re-derived calls from the multiplex PCR reads in MiXCR, one entry per CDR3 protein. Of about 53,000 distinct CDR3 sequences listed, 35% to 50% are singletons. Sample: breast tumor tissue. The source of these receptors is a female donor with breast cancer. Some clones in this sample may be carry-over from other donors' samples. The CDR3 runs from the conserved cysteine through the conserved F or W. The D gene is left open where the match is weak. Clone size is not always given. Where it is, it says once, few, many or a class for expanded clones.

CDR3 | DNA | J | D | size | V
CASSTYRNQPQHF | TGTGCCAGCAGTACCTACCGTAATCAGCCCCAGCATTTT | TRBJ1-5 | - | many | TRBV6-5
CASSSPADEKLFF | TGTGCCAGCAGTTCCCCCGCCGATGAAAAACTGTTTTTT | TRBJ1-4 | - | many | TRBV28
CASRPGTTYEQYF | TGTGCCAGCAGACCCGGGACAACCTACGAGCAGTACTTC | TRBJ2-7 | - | - | TRBV7-9
CASSMFQGGNQPQHF | TGTGCCAGTAGTATGTTTCAGGGGGGCAATCAGCCCCAGCATTTT | TRBJ1-5 | TRBD1 | many | TRBV19
CASSIRGGELFF | TGTGCCAGCAGCATCCGCGGCGGGGAGCTGTTTTTT | TRBJ2-2 | - | many | TRBV5-5
CASSAQGASVHEQYF | TGTGCCAGCAGTGCTCAAGGGGCTAGCGTCCACGAGCAGTACTTC | TRBJ2-7 | - | - | TRBV25-1
CAIRTGPARNNYGYTF | TGTGCCATCAGGACAGGACCAGCCAGAAATAACTATGGCTACACCTTC | TRBJ1-2 | - | - | TRBV10-3
CASRDSKYPNQPQHF | TGTGCCAGCAGGGACAGTAAGTATCCCAATCAGCCCCAGCATTTT | TRBJ1-5 | - | many | TRBV6-1
CASSPTGMYNIQYF | TGTGCCAGCTCACCTACAGGGATGTACAACATTCAGTACTTC | TRBJ2-4 | - | - | TRBV18
CASTSSPRTNGMNEQFF | TGTGCCAGCACCTCCTCTCCCAGGACTAACGGGATGAATGAGCAGTTCTTC | TRBJ2-1 | - | - | TRBV12-3/TRBV12-4
CASEDRGAYEQYF | TGTGCCAGTGAAGACAGGGGAGCCTACGAGCAGTACTTC | TRBJ2-7 | TRBD1 | - | TRBV25-1
CASSPAGTGGYEQYF | TGTGCCAGCAGCCCGGCAGGGACAGGGGGCTACGAGCAGTACTTC | TRBJ2-7 | TRBD1 | many | TRBV9
CASSYPGLAANEQFF | TGTGCCAGCAGTTACCCGGGACTAGCAGCCAATGAGCAGTTCTTC | TRBJ2-1 | TRBD2 | few | TRBV11-3
CASPPGSDQETQYF | TGTGCCAGCCCTCCAGGGTCAGACCAAGAGACCCAGTACTTC | TRBJ2-5 | - | - | TRBV18
CATSDLSPEVQFF | TGTGCCACCAGTGATTTGTCGCCTGAGGTGCAGTTCTTC | TRBJ2-1 | - | - | TRBV24-1
CSAGLERERDTQYF | TGCAGTGCTGGGTTGGAGCGGGAGAGAGATACGCAGTATTTT | TRBJ2-3 | TRBD2 | - | TRBV20-1
CASSPSGGSREAFF | TGTGCCAGCAGTCCTTCCGGGGGGTCGAGGGAAGCTTTCTTT | TRBJ1-1 | - | - | TRBV12-3/TRBV12-4
CASSPGTDYGYGYTF | TGTGCCAGCAGTCCCGGGACGGATTATGGGTATGGCTACACCTTC | TRBJ1-2 | - | many | TRBV27
CASRTDLRTDTQYF | TGCGCCAGCCGCACAGACCTACGCACAGATACGCAGTATTTT | TRBJ2-3 | - | many | TRBV5-1
CASSLRPGPQTGELFF | TGCGCCAGCAGCCTGCGCCCGGGACCACAGACCGGGGAGCTGTTTTTT | TRBJ2-2 | - | many | TRBV4-3
CASSPRKGGTDTQYF | TGTGCCAGCTCACCCCGGAAGGGGGGCACAGATACGCAGTATTTT | TRBJ2-3 | - | many | TRBV18
CASSITGNSPPHF | TGTGCCAGTAGTATTACAGGGAATTCACCCCCCCACTTT | TRBJ1-6 | - | - | TRBV19
CASSESSYNEQFF | TGTGCCAGCAGTGAGAGCTCCTACAATGAGCAGTTCTTC | TRBJ2-1 | - | many | TRBV6-2/TRBV6-3
CASSPLGVDNQPQHF | TGTGCCAGCAGCCCCCTGGGGGTGGACAATCAGCCCCAGCATTTT | TRBJ1-5 | - | - | TRBV13
CASSQGQGGYGYTF | TGTGCCAGCAGCCAAGGACAGGGAGGCTATGGCTACACCTTC | TRBJ1-2 | TRBD1 | many | TRBV4-2
CASSIGAYNQPQHF | TGTGCCAGTAGTATTGGGGCCTACAATCAGCCCCAGCATTTT | TRBJ1-5 | - | - | TRBV19
CASSAGPAGGRSYNEQFF | TGCGCCAGCAGCGCGGGACCAGCGGGAGGCAGGTCCTACAATGAGCAGTTCTTC | TRBJ2-1 | TRBD2 | - | TRBV5-1